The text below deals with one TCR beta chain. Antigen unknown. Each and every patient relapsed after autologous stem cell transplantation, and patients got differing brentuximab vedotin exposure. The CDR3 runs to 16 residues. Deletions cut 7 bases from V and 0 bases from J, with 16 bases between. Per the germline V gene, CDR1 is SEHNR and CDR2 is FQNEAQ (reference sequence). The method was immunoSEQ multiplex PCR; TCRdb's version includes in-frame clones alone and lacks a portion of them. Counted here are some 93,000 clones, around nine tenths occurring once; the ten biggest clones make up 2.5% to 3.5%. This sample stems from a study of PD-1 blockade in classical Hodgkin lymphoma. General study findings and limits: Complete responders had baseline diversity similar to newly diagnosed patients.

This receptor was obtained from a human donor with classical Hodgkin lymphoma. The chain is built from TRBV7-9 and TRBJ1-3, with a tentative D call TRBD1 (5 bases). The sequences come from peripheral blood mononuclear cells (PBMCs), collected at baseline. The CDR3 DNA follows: TGTGCCAGCAATTATGGGGGGAGTGGCTCTGGAAACACCATATATTTT. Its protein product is CASNYGGSGSGNTIYF.